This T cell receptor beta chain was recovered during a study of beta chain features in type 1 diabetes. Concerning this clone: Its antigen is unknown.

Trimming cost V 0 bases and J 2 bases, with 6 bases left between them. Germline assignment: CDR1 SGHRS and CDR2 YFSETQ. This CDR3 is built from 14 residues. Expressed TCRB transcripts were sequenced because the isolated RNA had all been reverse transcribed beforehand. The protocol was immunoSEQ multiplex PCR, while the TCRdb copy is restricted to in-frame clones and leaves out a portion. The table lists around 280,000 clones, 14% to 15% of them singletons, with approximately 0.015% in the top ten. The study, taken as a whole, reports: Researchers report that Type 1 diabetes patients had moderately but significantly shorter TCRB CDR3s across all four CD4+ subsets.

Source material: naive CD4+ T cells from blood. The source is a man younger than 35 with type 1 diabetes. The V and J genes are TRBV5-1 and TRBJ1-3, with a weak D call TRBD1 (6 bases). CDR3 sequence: CASSLDRAGNTIYF. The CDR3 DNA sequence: TGCGCCAGCAGCTTGGACAGGGCTGGAAACACCATATATTTT.